Sequencing of this TCR beta chain was carried out in a study of T-cell memory formation after mild COVID-19. Study background: The two donors had largely donor-specific TCR clusters. General study findings and limits: Cross-reactive memory apparently joined, as some responding clones appeared in pre-infection memory. CD4/CD8 balance held among clones contracting day 15 to 85, and later expanders leaned CD4+.

The germline CDR1 and CDR2 sequences are KGHDR and SFDVKD. The CDR3 spans 12 residues. The V gene lost 4 bases and the J gene lost 4 bases, with 6 bases spanning the gap. Details on this clonotype: As yet, its antigen is unknown.

Using constant-segment primers, 5'RACE produced TCR alpha and TCR beta cDNA libraries carrying sample barcodes and UMIs. Each CDR3 protein is one row after TCRdb ran MiXCR on the 5' RACE reads. The sample consists of a few hundred thousand distinct CDR3 sequences, approximately 30% of them appearing once. The TCR sequence derives from an adult woman who had mild COVID-19 (a few samples of this study predate the infection). Cell type and time point are not known. The chain combines TRBV24-1 with TRBJ1-1; tentatively, D is TRBD1 (5 bases). Sequencing used PBMCs or a T cell subset sorted from them (not recorded which). As DNA, the CDR3 is TGTGCCACCAGTGAGGGGGGCACTGAAGCTTTCTTT. Translated, it gives CATSEGGTEAFF.